This T cell receptor (beta chain) was captured in a study of Graves' ophthalmopathy and Graves' hyperthyroidism. Study as a whole: The authors collected peripheral blood at initial diagnosis, before any treatment.

Trimming left V 7 bases short and J 2 bases short, with 6 bases between. The CDR3 contains 10 residues. From germline, CDR1 is DFQATT and CDR2 SNEGSKA (reference sequence). This clonotype came up many times. Exclusion applied to patients with other autoimmune diseases, uncontrolled infections, pregnancy or lactation. The diagnosis combined clinical symptoms, thyroxine, TRAb, thyroid ultrasound and orbital computed tomography scans. Amplification of TCR beta CDR3 regions used RNA transcripts. RT-PCR with HTBI primers came first, then second-round multiplex PCR. TCRdb redid the calling of the multiplex PCR reads with MiXCR, one entry per CDR3 protein. The sample lists 150,000 to 200,000 distinct CDR3 sequences, around two fifths occurring once.

This clonotype was sampled from a young man with Graves' ophthalmopathy. The sequenced sample consisted of peripheral blood. The chain is built from TRBV20-1 and TRBJ2-7; D ambiguous. The CDR3 reads CSVNPYEQYF. The CDR3 region has the DNA TGCAGTGTTAACCCCTACGAGCAGTACTTC.